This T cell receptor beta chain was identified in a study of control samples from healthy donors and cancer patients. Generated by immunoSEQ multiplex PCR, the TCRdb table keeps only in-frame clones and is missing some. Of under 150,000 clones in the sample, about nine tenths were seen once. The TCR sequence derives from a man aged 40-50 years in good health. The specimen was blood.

The CDR3 protein is CASSEGTGYSQPQHF. The CDR3 DNA sequence: TGTGCCAGCAGTGAAGGGACAGGGTATTCACAGCCCCAGCATTTT. The chain has TRBV2 and TRBJ1-5; 8 bases line up with TRBD1. CDR3 size: 15 residues. J was trimmed by 7 bases and V by 1 base; bases with no gene match: 6. Germline values: CDR1 SNHLY, CDR2 FYNNEI.